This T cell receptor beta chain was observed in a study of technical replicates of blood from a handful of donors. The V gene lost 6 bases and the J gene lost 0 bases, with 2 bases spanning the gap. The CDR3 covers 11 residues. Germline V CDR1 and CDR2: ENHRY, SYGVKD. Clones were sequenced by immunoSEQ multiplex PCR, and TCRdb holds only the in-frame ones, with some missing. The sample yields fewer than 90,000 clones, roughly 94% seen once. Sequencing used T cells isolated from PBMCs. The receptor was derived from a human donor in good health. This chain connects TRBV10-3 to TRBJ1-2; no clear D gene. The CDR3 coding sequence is TGTGCCATCAGCGCTAACTATGGCTACACCTTC. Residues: CAISANYGYTF.